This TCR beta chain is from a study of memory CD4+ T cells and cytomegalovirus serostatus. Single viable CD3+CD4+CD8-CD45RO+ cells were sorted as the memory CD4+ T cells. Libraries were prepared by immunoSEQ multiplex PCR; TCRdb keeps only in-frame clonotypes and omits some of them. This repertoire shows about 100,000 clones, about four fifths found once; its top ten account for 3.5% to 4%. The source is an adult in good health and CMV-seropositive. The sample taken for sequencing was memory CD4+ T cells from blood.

This CDR3 reads CASTRQATTGELFF. DNA for the CDR3: TGTGCCAGCACGAGACAGGCGACTACCGGGGAGCTGTTTTTT. This chain links TRBV2 with TRBJ2-2; weak D call: TRBD1 (6 bases). V was pared by 7 bases and J by 5 bases, with 14 bases between. The CDR3 sequence is 14 residues long. The V gene's germline CDR1 is SNHLY and CDR2 FYNNEI.